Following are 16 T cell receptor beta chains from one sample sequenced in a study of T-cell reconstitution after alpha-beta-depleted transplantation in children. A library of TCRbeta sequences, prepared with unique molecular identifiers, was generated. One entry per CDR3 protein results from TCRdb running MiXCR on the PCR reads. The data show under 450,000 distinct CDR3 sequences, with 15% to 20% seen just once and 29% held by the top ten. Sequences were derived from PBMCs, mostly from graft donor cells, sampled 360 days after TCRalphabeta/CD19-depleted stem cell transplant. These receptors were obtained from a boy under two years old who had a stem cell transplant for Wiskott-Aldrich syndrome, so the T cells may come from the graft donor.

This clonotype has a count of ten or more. The CDR3 region is CASSLSQRGFSYNEQFF. CDR3 in DNA: TGCGCCAGCAGCTTGTCTCAGCGGGGGTTCTCCTACAATGAGCAGTTCTTC. V and J are TRBV5-1 and TRBJ2-1, with TRBD2 matching 8 bases. V lost 1 base, J lost 0 bases, and 6 bases stayed unmatched. Germline CDR1 is SGHRS and CDR2 is YFSETQ. The CDR3 length is 17 residues.

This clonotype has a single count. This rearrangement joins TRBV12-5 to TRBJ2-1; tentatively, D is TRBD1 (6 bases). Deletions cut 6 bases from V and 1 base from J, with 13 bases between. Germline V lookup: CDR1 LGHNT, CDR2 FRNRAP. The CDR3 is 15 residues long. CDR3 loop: CASGPSQGSYNEQFF. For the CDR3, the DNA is TGTGCTAGTGGCCCTTCACAGGGATCCTACAATGAGCAGTTCTTC.

The CDR3 reads CASSIPEPYEQYF. CDR3 coding DNA: TGTGCCAGCAGCATCCCCGAGCCCTACGAGCAGTACTTC. V is TRBV6-6 and J is TRBJ2-7; D gene unclear. The ends were cut back, 6 bases at V and 2 bases at J, with 11 bases in the middle. The CDR3 totals 13 residues. Germline CDR1 and CDR2: MNHNY and SVGAGI (reference sequence).

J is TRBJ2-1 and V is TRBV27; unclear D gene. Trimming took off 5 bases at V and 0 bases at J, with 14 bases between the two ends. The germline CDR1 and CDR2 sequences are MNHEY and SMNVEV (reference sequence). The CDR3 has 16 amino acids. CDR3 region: CASSGRGARSYNEQFF. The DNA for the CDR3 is TGTGCCAGCAGTGGTAGAGGTGCCCGCTCCTACAATGAGCAGTTCTTC.

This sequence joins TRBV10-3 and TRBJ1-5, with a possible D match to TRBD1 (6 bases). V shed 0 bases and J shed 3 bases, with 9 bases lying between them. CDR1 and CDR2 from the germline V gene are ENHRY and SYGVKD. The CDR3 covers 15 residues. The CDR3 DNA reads TGTGCCATCAGTGAGTCGACAGGCTCCAATCAGCCCCAGCATTTT. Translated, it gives CAISESTGSNQPQHF.

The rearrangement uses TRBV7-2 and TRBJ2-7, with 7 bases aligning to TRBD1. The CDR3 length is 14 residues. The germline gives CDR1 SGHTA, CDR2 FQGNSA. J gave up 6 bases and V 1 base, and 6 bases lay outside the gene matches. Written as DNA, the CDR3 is TGTGCCAGCAGCTTAGACGGCAGGGGGACCGAGCAGTACTTC. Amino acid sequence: CASSLDGRGTEQYF.

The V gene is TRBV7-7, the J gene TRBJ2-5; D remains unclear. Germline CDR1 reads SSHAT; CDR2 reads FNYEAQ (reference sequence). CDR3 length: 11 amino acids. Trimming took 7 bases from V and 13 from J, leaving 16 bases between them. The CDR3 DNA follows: TGTGCCAGCACCACCAGAGAGAAAGGGTACTTC. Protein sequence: CASTTREKGYF.

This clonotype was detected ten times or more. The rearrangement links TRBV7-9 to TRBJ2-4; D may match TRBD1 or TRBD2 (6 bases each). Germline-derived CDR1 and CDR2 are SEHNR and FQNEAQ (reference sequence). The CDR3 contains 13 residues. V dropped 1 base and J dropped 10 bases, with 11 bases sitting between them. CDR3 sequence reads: CASSLEGGAIQYF. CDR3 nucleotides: TGTGCCAGCAGCTTAGAGGGGGGCGCGATTCAGTACTTC.

CDR3 sequence (DNA): TGTGCCAGCAGCAGGGGGACTAGTCTTATCACCGGGGAGCTGTTTTTT. Its protein product is CASSRGTSLITGELFF. This chain connects TRBV5-5 to TRBJ2-2; TRBD2 matches 8 bases. From germline, CDR1 is SGHKS and CDR2 YYEKEE (reference sequence). The CDR3 loop spans 16 amino acids. Trimming at V came to 4 bases and at J to 4 bases, leaving 9 bases not matched to a gene.

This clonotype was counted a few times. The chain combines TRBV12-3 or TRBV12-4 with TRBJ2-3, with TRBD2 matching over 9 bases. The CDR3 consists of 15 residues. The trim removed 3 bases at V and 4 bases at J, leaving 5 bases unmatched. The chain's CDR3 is CASSFERGVPDTQYF. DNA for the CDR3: TGTGCCAGCAGTTTTGAGCGGGGGGTCCCAGATACGCAGTATTTT.

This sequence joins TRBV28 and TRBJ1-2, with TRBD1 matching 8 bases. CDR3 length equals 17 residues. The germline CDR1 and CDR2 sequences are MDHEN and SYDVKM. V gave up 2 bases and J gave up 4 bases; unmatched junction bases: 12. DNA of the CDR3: TGTGCCAGCAGTTTAGGTCCAGGGGGCCTGCGTGGCTATGGCTACACCTTC. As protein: CASSLGPGGLRGYGYTF.

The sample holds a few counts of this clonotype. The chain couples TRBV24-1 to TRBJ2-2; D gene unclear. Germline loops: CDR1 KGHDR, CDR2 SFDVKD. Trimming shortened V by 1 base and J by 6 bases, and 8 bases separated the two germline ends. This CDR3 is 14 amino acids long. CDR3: CATSDFGNPGELFF. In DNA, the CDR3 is TGTGCCACCAGTGATTTCGGTAATCCCGGGGAGCTGTTTTTT.

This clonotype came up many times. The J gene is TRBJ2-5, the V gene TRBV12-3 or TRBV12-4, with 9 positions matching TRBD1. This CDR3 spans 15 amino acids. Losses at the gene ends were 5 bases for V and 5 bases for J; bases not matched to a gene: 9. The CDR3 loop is CASSPAGTGRETQYF. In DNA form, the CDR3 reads TGTGCCAGCAGTCCCGCCGGGACAGGGAGGGAGACCCAGTACTTC.

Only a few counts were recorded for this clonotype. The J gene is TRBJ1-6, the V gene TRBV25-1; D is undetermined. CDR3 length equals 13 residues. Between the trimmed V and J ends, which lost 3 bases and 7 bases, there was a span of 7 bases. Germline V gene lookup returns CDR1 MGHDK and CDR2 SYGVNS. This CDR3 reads CASSDRKNSPLHF. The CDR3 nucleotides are TGTGCCAGCAGTGATAGGAAGAATTCACCCCTCCACTTT.

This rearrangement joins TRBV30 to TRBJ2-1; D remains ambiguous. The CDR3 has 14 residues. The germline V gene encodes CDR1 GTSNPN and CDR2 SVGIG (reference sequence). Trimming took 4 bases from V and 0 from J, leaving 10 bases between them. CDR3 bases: TGTGCCTGGATGCCCAGGAGCTCCTACAATGAGCAGTTCTTC. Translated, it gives CAWMPRSSYNEQFF. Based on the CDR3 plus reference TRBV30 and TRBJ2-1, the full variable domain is SQTIHQWPATLVQPVGSPLSLECTVEGTSNPNLYWYRQAAGRGLQLLFYSVGIGQISSEVPQNLSASRPQDRQFILSSKKLLLSDSGFYLCAWMPRSSYNEQFFGPGTRLTVL.

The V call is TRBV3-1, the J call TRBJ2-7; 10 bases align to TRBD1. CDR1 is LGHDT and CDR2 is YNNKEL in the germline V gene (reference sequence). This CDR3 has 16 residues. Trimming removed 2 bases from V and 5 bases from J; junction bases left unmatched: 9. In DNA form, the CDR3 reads TGTGCCAGCAGCCAATTCCCGGGACAGGGGATACACGAGCAGTACTTC. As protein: CASSQFPGQGIHEQYF.